The T cell receptor (beta chain) under discussion was sequenced for a study of shared clonotypes between healthy human individuals. Study in general: The donor group consisted of two women and three men, aged 18 to 49. Findings of the study overall: All-four-donor shared clonotypes had higher generation probabilities than non-shared clonotypes did.

About this clone itself: As yet, its antigen is unknown.

Into CD45RA+ naive and CD45RA-negative memory subsets, the CD4+ cells were split. CDR3 size: 14 residues. The junction had 3 bases not matched to a gene; V was cut back by 1 base and J by 4 bases. Germline CDR1 and CDR2: SNHLY and FYNNEI. The authors split each subset's genomic DNA evenly across several immunoSEQ plates. Sequencing used immunoSEQ multiplex PCR; TCRdb keeps in-frame clones, though not all of them. The sample includes about 300,000 clones, under 80% of them seen just once. This TCR derives from a man aged 25 to 45 in good health. The sample consisted of memory CD4+ T cells sorted from blood. As for subset: CD45RA-negative fraction. This sequence joins TRBV2 and TRBJ1-1, with 7 bases that match TRBD1. CDR3: CASSEGQGFTEAFF. For the CDR3, the DNA is TGTGCCAGCAGTGAAGGACAGGGTTTCACTGAAGCTTTCTTT.